A single sample is the source of the 17 T cell receptor beta chains below, sequenced in a study of T cell responses to AZD1222 COVID-19 vaccine. Measured with immunoSEQ multiplex PCR; TCRdb has only the in-frame clones, and not every one. The table has 60,000 to 90,000 clones, 65% to 80% seen once. The sequencing used peripheral blood, collected 28 days after the second dose of the MenACWY control vaccine. These receptors came from an adult who received the MenACWY meningococcal vaccine as a control.

The V and J genes are TRBV9 and TRBJ2-1; 12 nucleotides align to TRBD2. After removal of 4 bases from V and 7 bases from J, the junction contained 6 bases not matched to a gene. This CDR3 contains 15 residues. Germline CDR1 reads SGDLS; CDR2 reads YYNGEE. This chain's CDR3 is CASSLRGLAGNEQFF. In nucleotides, the CDR3 is TGTGCCAGCAGCTTAAGAGGACTAGCGGGGAATGAGCAGTTCTTC.

This clone was counted between two and nine times. V usage is TRBV2 and J usage is TRBJ2-7, with D maybe TRBD2 (5 bases). Germline CDR1 is SNHLY and CDR2 is FYNNEI. V was clipped by 6 bases and J by 4 bases, with 13 bases between them. The CDR3 covers 13 residues. CDR3 sequence: CASRLIGLYEQYF. The CDR3 nucleotides are TGTGCCAGCAGACTCATTGGACTTTACGAGCAGTACTTC.

The genes are TRBV4-2 and TRBJ1-2; TRBD1 is a possible D gene (5 bases). CDR1 and CDR2 (germline): LGHNA, YNFKEQ. The CDR3 runs to 15 residues. Trimming took 1 base from V and 3 from J, leaving 12 bases between them. CDR3 loop: CASSQGIDSDYGYTF. In DNA form, the CDR3 reads TGTGCCAGCAGCCAAGGGATAGACAGCGACTATGGCTACACCTTC.

The CDR3 sequence: CASSLQTTGELFF. CDR3 bases: TGTGCCAGCAGCCTCCAGACCACCGGGGAGCTGTTTTTT. V and J are TRBV3-1 (or the pseudogene TRBV3-2) and TRBJ2-2; D gene unclear. V lost 4 bases, J lost 4 bases, and 7 bases lay in between. CDR1 is LGHDT and CDR2 is YNNKEL in the germline V gene (reference sequence). CDR3 length: 13 residues.

The chain carries TRBV13 and TRBJ2-7; TRBD1 agrees at 7 bases. With V trimmed by 5 bases and J by 1 base, 8 bases remained unmatched. The CDR3 covers 15 residues. CDR1 is PRHDT, CDR2 FYEKMQ, per germline (reference sequence). The chain's CDR3 is CASSPGPGQSYEQYF. The CDR3 DNA is TGTGCCAGCAGCCCTGGGCCGGGACAGTCCTACGAGCAGTACTTC.

This chain uses TRBV20-1 with TRBJ2-7; D may be TRBD1 (7 bases). The CDR3 has 11 residues. CDR1 is DFQATT and CDR2 is SNEGSKA in the germline V gene (reference sequence). V lost 6 bases, J lost 7 bases, and 13 bases lay in between. CDR3 DNA sequence: TGCAGTGCCCAGGGGGGCGGGGAGCAGTACTTC. Translation: CSAQGGGEQYF.

The rearrangement joins TRBV9 to TRBJ1-2; D call uncertain. This CDR3 has 14 residues. Germline-derived CDR1 and CDR2 are SGDLS and YYNGEE. Deletions cut 5 bases from V and 2 bases from J, with 13 bases between. CDR3 loop: CASSPTSGNYGYTF. DNA of the CDR3: TGTGCCAGCAGTCCGACATCAGGAAACTATGGCTACACCTTC.

This clone appeared once. In DNA, the CDR3 is TGTGCTAGTGGGCCGGGGCTAGCGGTTAGGGAGACCCAGTACTTC. Its translation is CASGPGLAVRETQYF. This chain connects TRBV12-5 to TRBJ2-5, with 7 positions matching TRBD2. Germline CDR1 and CDR2: LGHNT and FRNRAP. Trimming took 6 bases from V and 5 from J; bases not matched to a gene: 12. The CDR3 covers 15 residues.

The J gene is TRBJ1-2, the V gene TRBV3-1 (or the pseudogene TRBV3-2); D is perhaps TRBD1 (5 bases). CDR1 and CDR2 (germline): LGHDT, YNNKEL (reference sequence). The CDR3 covers 14 residues. The V end was cut by 0 bases, the J end by 5 bases, with 10 bases between. CDR3 sequence (DNA): TGTGCCAGCAGCCAAGATAGCCAGGGTTATGGCTACACCTTC. Translated: CASSQDSQGYGYTF.

This clone was recorded at least ten times. V gene TRBV2 combines with J gene TRBJ2-7; D is unclear. Trimming cost V 4 bases and J 5 bases, with 12 bases left between them. The germline gives CDR1 SNHLY, CDR2 FYNNEI. CDR3 size: 13 residues. The CDR3 reads CASSARFGDEQYF. CDR3 coding DNA: TGTGCCAGCAGTGCACGGTTTGGGGACGAGCAGTACTTC.

This clone was seen more than once but under ten times. The V and J genes are TRBV6-1 and TRBJ2-1; 7 bases are shared with TRBD2. Germline V CDR1 and CDR2: MNHNS, SASEGT. The ends lost 3 bases at V and 7 bases at J; junction bases unmatched: 9. The CDR3 has 15 residues. The CDR3 protein is CASSESGRAINEQFF. CDR3 DNA sequence: TGTGCCAGCAGTGAGTCGGGGAGGGCCATAAATGAGCAGTTCTTC.

J is TRBJ2-2 and V is TRBV9; tentative D call: TRBD2 (6 bases). Germline V CDR1 and CDR2: SGDLS, YYNGEE. The CDR3 contains 14 residues. V was cut by 0 bases and J by 5 bases, with 8 bases left in between. The CDR3 nucleotides read TGTGCCAGCAGCGTAGCAGGAGGGACCGGGGAGCTGTTTTTT. Protein product: CASSVAGGTGELFF.

The chain links TRBV7-9 to TRBJ2-7; weak D call: TRBD1 (6 bases). Per the germline V gene, CDR1 is SEHNR and CDR2 is FQNEAQ (reference sequence). The CDR3 contains 14 residues. Trimming removed 5 bases at V and 4 bases at J, with 15 bases between. The CDR3 region has the DNA TGTGCCAGCAGCGCACGGACAGACCTTTACGAGCAGTACTTC. Translated, it gives CASSARTDLYEQYF.

V is TRBV4-3 and J is TRBJ2-7; D not certain. The CDR3 consists of 13 residues. Trimming cost V 0 bases and J 5 bases, with 8 bases left between them. CDR1 is LGHNA, CDR2 YSLEER, per germline. In nucleotides, the CDR3 is TGCGCCAGCAGCCAAGATTATTTCGACGAGCAGTACTTC. Translating gives CASSQDYFDEQYF.

The chain employs TRBV5-1 and TRBJ2-1; tentative D call: TRBD1 (6 bases). CDR1 SGHRS and CDR2 YFSETQ come from the germline V gene. V lost 0 bases and J lost 0, with 10 bases in between. The CDR3 is made up of 16 amino acids. The CDR3 nucleotides read TGCGCCAGCAGCTTGGATGGGGGCCTCTCCTACAATGAGCAGTTCTTC. Its protein is CASSLDGGLSYNEQFF.

This clone was found a few times. The chain has TRBV5-6 and TRBJ1-6; D is perhaps TRBD1 (5 bases). Germline V CDR1 and CDR2: SGHDT, YYEEEE. The length of the CDR3 is 17 residues. V was shortened by 0 bases and J by 5 bases, with 15 bases between the two germline ends. Written as DNA, the CDR3 is TGTGCCAGCAGCTTGGGTGGGACTAACGGCGATAATTCACCCCTCCACTTT. Translated: CASSLGGTNGDNSPLHF.

The chain links TRBV7-9 to TRBJ1-2; D remains unclear. This CDR3 contains 13 residues. Germline values: CDR1 SEHNR, CDR2 FQNEAQ (reference sequence). The V gene lost 1 base and the J gene lost 5 bases, with 8 bases spanning the gap. The DNA for the CDR3 is TGTGCCAGCAGCTTAGAGGCGTGGTATGGCTACACCTTC. Translating gives CASSLEAWYGYTF.